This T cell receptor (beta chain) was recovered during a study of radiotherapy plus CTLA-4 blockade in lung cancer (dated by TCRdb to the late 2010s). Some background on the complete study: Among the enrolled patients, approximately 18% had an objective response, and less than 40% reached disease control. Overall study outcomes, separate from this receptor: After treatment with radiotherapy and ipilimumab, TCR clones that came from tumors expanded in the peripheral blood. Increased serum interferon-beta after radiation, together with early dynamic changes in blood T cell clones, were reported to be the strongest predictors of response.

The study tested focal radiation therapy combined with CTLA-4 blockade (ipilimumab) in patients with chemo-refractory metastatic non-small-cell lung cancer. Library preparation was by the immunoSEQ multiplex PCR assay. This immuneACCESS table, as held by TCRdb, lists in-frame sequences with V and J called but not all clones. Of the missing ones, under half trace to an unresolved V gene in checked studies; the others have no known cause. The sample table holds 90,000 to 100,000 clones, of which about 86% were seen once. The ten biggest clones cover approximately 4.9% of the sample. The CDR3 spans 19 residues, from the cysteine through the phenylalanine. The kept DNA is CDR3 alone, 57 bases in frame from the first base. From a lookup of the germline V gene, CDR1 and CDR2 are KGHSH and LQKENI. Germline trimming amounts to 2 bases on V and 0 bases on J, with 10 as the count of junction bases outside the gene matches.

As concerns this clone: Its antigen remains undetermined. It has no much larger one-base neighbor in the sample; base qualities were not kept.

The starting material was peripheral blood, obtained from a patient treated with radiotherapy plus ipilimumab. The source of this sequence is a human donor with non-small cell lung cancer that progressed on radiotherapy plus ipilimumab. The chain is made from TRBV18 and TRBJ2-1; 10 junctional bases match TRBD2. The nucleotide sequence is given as TGTGCCAGCTCACCAATATTAGCGGGAGGCTCGCGCTCCTACAATGAGCAGTTCTTC. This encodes CASSPILAGGSRSYNEQFF.